This T cell receptor beta chain was identified in a study of T cell clonotyping in hematopoietic cell transplantation. Study-level points and caveats: At the given depth, recipient repertoires were over 97% de novo clonotypes.

A word on this clone: Its specificity is unknown.

Sequenced by immunoSEQ multiplex PCR; TCRdb stores in-frame clones only, minus some. This sample has about 36,000 clones, with over 70% found just once. The CDR3 runs to 13 residues. V lost 6 bases and J lost 2; bases outside the gene matches: 3. In germline, CDR1 is MGHDK, CDR2 SYGVNS. The material sequenced was peripheral blood mononuclear cells. V is TRBV25-1 and J is TRBJ2-5, with 7 bases that match TRBD2. The TCR originated in a woman in her thirties or forties in good health. Some clones in this sample may be carry-over from other donors' samples. For the CDR3, the DNA is TGTGCCAGCAGGGGTAGCGGGCAAGAGACCCAGTACTTC. It specifies CASRGSGQETQYF.